Each of the 27 T cell receptor beta chains below was sequenced from the same sample in a study of breast tumors, draining lymph nodes, adjacent tissues listed by TCRdb under 2016. Lymph node samples were obtained from the axillary draining lymph nodes of breast cancer patients. Receptors were amplified or captured by multiplex PCR. Sequenced using an Illumina HiSeq 2000. The raw public data were reprocessed by TCRdb itself: fastp quality trimming at Q25, MiXCR clonotype calling, in-frame beta chains only. Duplicate CDR3 protein sequences are folded into a single record with the most common DNA and genes. This sample lists over 150,000 distinct CDR3 sequences; around a third were detected once. The top ten hold around 4.5% of the sample. The sequencing input was axillary lymph node tissue. These receptors were obtained from a female donor with breast cancer. Some clones in this sample may be carry-over from other donors' samples.

This clonotype has ten or more counts. The chain uses TRBV7-8 and TRBJ2-3; the D is unclear. Germline CDR1 and CDR2: SGHVS and FQNEAQ. This CDR3 spans 15 amino acids. Trimming stripped 4 bases from V and 2 bases from J, with 13 bases between. The CDR3 region is CASSSQQFLTDTQYF. In DNA, the CDR3 is TGTGCCAGCAGCTCCCAACAGTTTCTCACAGATACGCAGTATTTT.

There are a few counts of this clonotype. A read error may be the cause here, since a much bigger clone is one base away. The V and J genes are TRBV4-1 and TRBJ2-1, with TRBD2 matching 15 bases. CDR3 length: 15 residues. Germline V gene sequence: CDR1 MGHRA, CDR2 YSYEKL. The CDR3 DNA is TGCGCCAGCAGCTTCGGGACTAGCGGGGGGAATGAGCGGTTCTTC. Residues: CASSFGTSGGNERFF.

Regarding this clonotype: Its ends do not fully match the called genes, so a read error is possible. V gene TRBV5-1 combines with J gene TRBJ2-3; 11 nucleotides line up with TRBD2. The CDR3 extends over 15 amino acids. Per the germline V gene, CDR1 is SGHRS and CDR2 is YFSETQ. The CDR3 is CASSDTSGGGYTRYF. The DNA for the CDR3 is TGCGCCAGCAGCGACACTAGCGGGGGAGGCTATACGCGGTATTTT.

The rearrangement uses TRBV28 and TRBJ2-5; 7 bases align to TRBD1. Germline lookup yields CDR1 MDHEN and CDR2 SYDVKM. The CDR3 consists of 14 residues. V gave up 3 bases and J gave up 5 bases; unmatched junction bases: 6. For the CDR3, the DNA is TGTGCCAGCAGTTTGCCAGGGGGTTTTGAGACCCAGTACTTC. Its translation is CASSLPGGFETQYF.

This clonotype has a count of ten or more. V usage is TRBV7-6 and J usage is TRBJ1-2; 8 positions match TRBD1. Per the germline V gene, CDR1 is SGHVS and CDR2 is FNYEAQ. Trimming at V came to 4 bases and at J to 2 bases, leaving 6 bases not matched to a gene. The CDR3 has 15 amino acids. The CDR3 DNA is TGTGCCAGCAGCTCTCGACAGGGGAGAAACTATGGCTACACCTTC. Protein sequence: CASSSRQGRNYGYTF.

This clonotype was found many times. The chain is built from TRBV20-1 and TRBJ2-7; 10 bases map to TRBD2. Germline CDR1 reads DFQATT; CDR2 reads SNEGSKA (reference sequence). The CDR3 is 13 amino acids. V gave up 3 bases and J gave up 6 bases; unmatched junction bases: 5. The CDR3 DNA follows: TGCAGTGCTAGTCAGCGGGGGGGCGCCGAGCAGTACTTC. Its translation: CSASQRGGAEQYF.

The V call is TRBV11-2, the J call TRBJ1-2; D remains ambiguous. Germline lookup yields CDR1 SGHAT and CDR2 FQNNGV. With 1 base removed from V and 12 bases from J, the gap between germline ends came to 9 bases. This CDR3 comprises 11 residues. Here the CDR3 DNA reads TGTGCCAGCAGCTTAGTAAGGGTAAACACCTTC. Amino acids: CASSLVRVNTF.

This chain connects TRBV20-1 to TRBJ2-7; 8 bases line up with TRBD2. The CDR3 is 13 amino acids. J gave up 7 bases and V 0 bases, and 5 bases lay outside the gene matches. Looked up from germline, CDR1 is DFQATT and CDR2 is SNEGSKA (reference sequence). The CDR3 region is CSAREAGALEQYF. CDR3 DNA sequence: TGCAGTGCTAGAGAAGCGGGAGCTTTAGAGCAGTACTTC.

This clonotype was seen at least ten times. In DNA, the CDR3 is TGCAGTGCATCCCCAAAACGACTCCATACTGTGGTGGATACGCAGTATTTT. Protein product: CSASPKRLHTVVDTQYF. The V gene is TRBV20-1, the J gene TRBJ2-3; D is ambiguous. Germline V gene data show CDR1 as DFQATT and CDR2 as SNEGSKA (reference sequence). The CDR3 spans 17 residues. Deletions cut 6 bases from V and 6 bases from J, with 28 bases between.

V and J are TRBV29-1 and TRBJ1-4; the match to TRBD1 covers 7 bases. The CDR3 spans 12 residues. J was trimmed by 8 bases and V by 8 bases; bases with no gene match: 8. The germline gives CDR1 SQVTM, CDR2 ANQGSEA. The chain's CDR3 is CSFRDRREKLFF. The CDR3, as DNA: TGCAGCTTTCGGGACAGAAGAGAAAAACTGTTTTTT.

Details on this clonotype: This may arise from a read error, as a much more abundant clone is one base away. The chain recombines TRBV14 with TRBJ2-3; TRBD2 is a possible D gene (6 bases). CDR3 size: 15 residues. Germline-derived CDR1 and CDR2 are SGHDN and FVKESK. This chain's CDR3 is CASSQEGLHTNTPYF. CDR3 DNA sequence: TGTGCCAGCAGCCAAGAGGGACTCCATACCAATACGCCGTATTTT.

V usage is TRBV9 and J usage is TRBJ2-7; a weak D match, TRBD1 (6 bases). This CDR3 comprises 15 residues. V lost 0 bases and J lost 4, with 14 bases in between. Germline loops: CDR1 SGDLS, CDR2 YYNGEE. The CDR3 region is CASSVAGHINYEQYF. CDR3 in DNA: TGTGCCAGCAGCGTAGCGGGACACATTAATTACGAGCAGTACTTC.

The V gene is TRBV5-4, the J gene TRBJ1-6; a weak D match, TRBD1 (5 bases). Germline CDR1 reads SGHNT; CDR2 reads YYREEE (reference sequence). The germline V and J ends were trimmed by 1 base and 8 bases, with 13 bases remaining between them. This CDR3 comprises 15 residues. CDR3 coding DNA: TGTGCCAGCAGCTTGTGTGTGGGGCCCTATTCACCCCTCCACTTT. Amino acid sequence: CASSLCVGPYSPLHF. Full variable domain (outside the CDR3, taken from reference TRBV5-4 and TRBJ1-6): ETGVTQSPTHLIKTRGQQVTLRCSSQSGHNTVSWYQQALGQGPQFIFQYYREEENGRGNFPPRFSGLQFPNYSSELNVNALELDDSALYLCASSLCVGPYSPLHFGNGTRLTVT.

This clonotype was seen more than once but under ten times. CDR3: CAGSKVTSSYEQYF. DNA of the CDR3: TGTGCCGGGTCAAAGGTGACAAGCTCCTACGAGCAGTACTTC. The chain joins TRBV27 to TRBJ2-7; the D is unclear. The CDR3 covers 14 residues. V gave up 11 bases and J gave up 0 bases, with 17 bases separating them. Germline V gene lookup returns CDR1 MNHEY and CDR2 SMNVEV (reference sequence).

This clonotype was counted ten times or more. V usage is TRBV20-1 and J usage is TRBJ1-2, with D perhaps TRBD1 (6 bases). This CDR3 has 14 residues. Trimming left V 1 base short and J 3 bases short, with 12 bases between. Germline-derived CDR1 and CDR2 are DFQATT and SNEGSKA (reference sequence). CDR3 sequence (DNA): TGCAGTGCTAGAGGGGGGGGCAGGTACTATGGCTACACCTTC. Protein: CSARGGGRYYGYTF.

This clonotype has ten or more counts. The chain uses TRBV12-3 or TRBV12-4 and TRBJ2-1, with D tentatively TRBD2 (5 bases). This CDR3 has 14 residues. The V end lost 7 bases, the J end lost 1 base, and 11 bases lay between the germline ends. The CDR3 nucleotides are TGTGCCAGCAAATTCGGAGGATCCTACAATGAGCAGTTCTTC. Translating gives CASKFGGSYNEQFF.

This clonotype has at least ten counts. This chain links TRBV13 with TRBJ2-3, with 9 positions matching TRBD1. Germline CDR1 is PRHDT and CDR2 is FYEKMQ (reference sequence). The V segment lost 6 bases and the J segment 5 bases; nucleotides outside the gene matches: 12. This CDR3 is 16 amino acids long. In DNA form, the CDR3 reads TGTGCCAGCAGGACGAGGGGGGGACAGGGAAAAGATACGCAGTATTTT. This encodes CASRTRGGQGKDTQYF.

This clonotype was detected a few times. One end of the junction fails to match germline, which may point to a read error. The rearrangement uses TRBV6-5 and TRBJ1-5; no reliable D call. Germline V CDR1 and CDR2: MNHEY, SVGAGI. CDR3 length: 15 residues. CDR3 nucleotide sequence: TGTGCCAGCAGTCACTCGATAGGTCGCAATCAGCCCCAGCATTTT. Its protein product is CASSHSIGRNQPQHF.

This clonotype was counted at least ten times. The chain uses TRBV15 and TRBJ1-3; TRBD1 is a possible D gene (6 bases). V lost 6 bases, J lost 4 bases, and 16 bases lay in between. The CDR3 is 15 residues long. Germline V gene data show CDR1 as LNHNV and CDR2 as YYDKDF (reference sequence). The chain's CDR3 is CATSQDRTKGNTIYF. The CDR3 region has the DNA TGTGCCACCAGTCAAGACAGGACTAAGGGAAACACCATATATTTT.

This clonotype was seen many times. This chain links TRBV12-3 or TRBV12-4 with TRBJ2-1, with D possibly TRBD2 on 6 matching bases. V was clipped by 6 bases and J by 9 bases, with 12 bases between them. The CDR3 runs 12 residues. In DNA, the CDR3 is TGTGCCAGCAGCTTGGGGGGAATTGAGCAGTTCTTC. Translating gives CASSLGGIEQFF.

This clonotype was observed a few times. A much larger clone differs by one base, so this may be a read error. The rearrangement joins TRBV7-9 to TRBJ2-3, with 7 bases lining up with TRBD2. Germline CDR1 reads SEHNR; CDR2 reads FQNEAQ (reference sequence). Unmatched junction bases numbered 20, after V lost 5 bases and J lost 6 bases. This CDR3 is 18 amino acids long. In DNA, the CDR3 is TGTGCCAGCAGCCCAGGGACTGGCGGGAGTACCTTTTGGGATACGCAGTATTTT. This encodes CASSPGTGGSTFWDTQYF. The whole variable domain, filled in from reference TRBV7-9 and TRBJ2-3, reads DTGVSQNPRHKITKRGQNVTFRCDPISEHNRLYWYRQTLGQGPEFLTYFQNEAQLEKSRLLSDRFSAERPKGSFSTLEIQRTEQGDSAMYLCASSPGTGGSTFWDTQYFGPGTRLTVL.

The chain employs TRBV3-2 and TRBJ2-7. TRBV3-2 constitutes a pseudogene. This CDR3 has 10 residues. Here the CDR3 reads CASSPPEQYF. In DNA form, the CDR3 reads TGTGCCAGCAGCCCCCCCGAGCAGTACTTC.

Turning to this clonotype: A much larger clone sits a single nucleotide away, making a read error possible. The chain couples TRBV30 to TRBJ1-2, with 9 bases identical to TRBD1. The CDR3 has 17 amino acids. Germline values: CDR1 GTSNPN, CDR2 SVGIG (reference sequence). V dropped 1 base and J dropped 7; count of bases not matched to a gene: 16. CDR3 residues: CAWSAGTGLRRERGYTF. The CDR3 nucleotides read TGTGCCTGGAGTGCCGGGACAGGGCTTCGCAGGGAGCGTGGCTACACCTTC.

V gene TRBV11-3 combines with J gene TRBJ2-5; 7 nucleotides agree with TRBD1. The CDR3 loop spans 16 amino acids. V shed 0 bases and J 4 bases; nucleotides not matched to a gene: 8. The germline V gene has CDR1 SGHNT and CDR2 YENEEA. In nucleotides, the CDR3 is TGTGCCAGCAGCTTAGAGCCCACAGGGGCGGGAGAGACCCAGTACTTC. Its protein product is CASSLEPTGAGETQYF.

To note about this clonotype: Its ends do not fully match the called genes, so a read error is possible. The chain uses TRBV11-3 and TRBJ2-3; D is possibly TRBD2 (6 bases). Germline-derived CDR1 and CDR2 are SGHNT and YENEEA. CDR3 length equals 13 residues. The CDR3 loop is CASRETSTATQYF. For the CDR3, the DNA is TGTGCCAGCAGGGAAACTAGCACAGCTACGCAGTATTTT.

In its sample, this clonotype was seen a few times. The CDR3 DNA reads as TGTGCCAGCAGGCCGGGACAGGGGGCGAATCAGCCCCAGCATTTT. It encodes CASRPGQGANQPQHF. V is TRBV12-3 or TRBV12-4 and J is TRBJ1-5; 12 nucleotides align to TRBD1. The V segment lost 6 bases and the J segment 4 bases; nucleotides outside the gene matches: 4. This CDR3 comprises 15 residues.

This chain joins TRBV6-1 and TRBJ1-5; D perhaps matches TRBD1 (6 bases). V was trimmed by 9 bases and J by 3 bases, leaving 9 bases between them. The CDR3 runs 12 residues. Germline CDR1 and CDR2: MNHNS and SASEGT. The CDR3 region is CASTGYNQPQHF. DNA of the CDR3: TGTGCCAGTACAGGGTACAATCAGCCCCAGCATTTT.